This T cell receptor (beta chain) was obtained from a study of T-cell reconstitution after alpha-beta-depleted transplantation in children. The J segment lost 3 bases and the V segment lost 3 bases, leaving 23 bases of the junction unmatched. The CDR3 consists of 21 residues. This clonotype was counted ten times or more. Preparing the TCRbeta library involved the use of unique molecular identifiers. A single record per CDR3 protein comes from TCRdb applying MiXCR to the PCR reads. The sample consists of about 110,000 distinct CDR3 sequences, about 9.3% of them appearing once. Sample: PBMCs from the stem cell graft donor, taken from the stem cell graft. The V and J genes are TRBV12-3 or TRBV12-4 and TRBJ1-5; the match to TRBD1 covers 7 bases. This TCR came from a human donor who donated a stem cell graft to a child with acute lymphoblastic leukemia. DNA of the CDR3: TGTGCCAGCAGTTTGGGGACAGAATTTCATAGCATGGAAAGGTACAATCAGCCCCAGCATTTT. Protein product: CASSLGTEFHSMERYNQPQHF.